The source of this T cell receptor (beta chain) is a study of shared clonotypes between healthy human individuals (dated by TCRdb to the early 2020s). About the investigation overall: A few men and two women, aged 18 to 49 years, made up the cohort. Per donor, three plates each were used for CD4 naive and CD4 memory, two for CD8 naive, and one for CD8 memory. Blood TCR repertoires of about five healthy adults were deeply sequenced to estimate repertoire size and the extent of clonotype sharing between individuals. To increase sequencing depth and limit assay-specific biases, different laboratories used diverse techniques to prepare libraries and sequence TCR repertoires. Between about 0.85 and 9.5 billion PBMCs per donor were obtained by leukapheresis. What the research found in general, with its limitations: Pairwise subsampling led to the expectation that sequencing depth would affect the degree of clonotype sharing among donors. Even with the large sequencing depth, rarefaction of the sorted-subset datasets indicated that sequencing was incomplete. The genetic and exposure-history diversity represented was limited by the small number of donors. About 5% of naive CD4, around 4% of naive CD8, about 2.5% of memory CD4, and 0.35% to 0.4% of memory CD8 clonotypes were shared across several donors. Naive subsets generally had larger estimated clonotype richness than memory subsets. Sampling was restricted to blood, and TCR repertoires in tissue are likely to differ from TCR repertoires in blood. Compared with non-shared clonotypes, clonotypes shared by all four sorted-subset donors had higher generation probabilities.

TCR CDR3 regions were amplified from genomic DNA by multiplex PCR using the deep immunoSEQ assay. Extracted genomic DNA from each cell subset was spread evenly across all wells of several immunoSEQ 96-well plates, with each plate serving as a replicate. For sorted subsets, each replicate PCR was loaded with about 0.2 ug genomic DNA, equivalent to 30,000 or so T cell genomes. Purified libraries were quantified with a Qubit 3.0 fluorometer, sized on a Bioanalyzer 2100, and re-quantified with the KAPA Library Quantification kit. Each immunoSEQ 96-well plate was sequenced on its own single-read 150-cycle Illumina NextSeq 550 flow cell. Turning to the authors' computational methods: Because the immunoSEQ output included only junctional sequences and no quality scores, the filtering could not be the same as the filtering used for full-length reads. Sequences were annotated with PyIR, a Python wrapper for IgBLAST v1.9, and V/J genes and CDR3 were assigned using IMGT germline references. Any read was removed if the V/J assignment was weak (E-value above 1e-6), the CDR3 was missing, or the read contained stop codons, out-of-frame junctions, or ambiguous translated residues. V3J clonotypes were defined as sequences sharing an identical inferred V gene, J gene, and CDR3 amino acid sequence. The percentage overlap between two repertoires was calculated by dividing the number of shared unique clonotypes by the size of the smaller repertoire. Three approaches were used to assess repertoire richness: RTK rarefaction, the Chao1 estimator, and Recon v2.1 estimates of unobserved clonotypes. Generation probabilities for all TCRbeta clonotypes obtained by the gDNA method from a few donors were computed using OLGA. Imported from immuneACCESS, the table was reduced by TCRdb to in-frame sequences with V and J called. These copies leave out some clones; in studies compared against another copy, an unresolved V gene accounts for under half, and the cause of the remainder is not known. Clone size and V and J calls were adopted from that table, with D and trimming inferred from the DNA. For this sample the table gives about 2 million clones, of which 85% to 95% were detected only once. The leading ten clones occupy roughly 0.13% of the sample.

The donors were healthy, HIV-negative adults who had no recently reported acute infections or vaccinations. Every donor was a Caucasian adult living in Nashville, Tennessee, USA. CD4+ T cells were enriched by magnetic negative selection; naive cells were then positively selected on CD45RA, and the negative fraction formed the memory subset. After blood collection by leukapheresis, PBMCs were isolated using Ficoll-Histopaque density gradient centrifugation and then cryopreserved in the vapor phase of liquid nitrogen. Analytical flow cytometry was used to check the purity and quantity of each magnetically sorted T cell population. Genomic DNA was isolated from each sorted fraction and quantified by UV absorbance on a Nanodrop 2000c. Inclusive of the bounding cysteine and phenylalanine, the CDR3 is 12 residues long. The entry retains the CDR3 DNA only, 36 bases that are in frame from base 1. The germline V gene (reference sequence) gives CDR1 as SEHNR and CDR2 as FQNEAQ. V and J lose 4 bases and 6 bases, and a span of 7 bases separates them.

On this clone itself: Its antigen has not been determined. No clone much larger than this one lies a single base away; base qualities are absent.

The chain employs TRBV7-9 and TRBJ2-4; 6 matching bases give a weak D call of TRBD1. Sequenced material: naive CD4+ T cells sorted from blood. What this sample's cell subset or site label stands for: CD45RA+ positively selected. The TCR was taken from a young man in good health. This receptor carries the CDR3 CASSSDRNIQYF. The DNA reads as follows: TGTGCCAGCAGCTCGGACAGAAACATTCAGTACTTC.